Listed here are 27 T cell receptor beta chains from one sample, sequenced in a study of cytomegalovirus exposure and HLA in healthy donors. Profiling relied on immunoSEQ multiplex PCR, and the TCRdb table lists in-frame clones only, not all of them. The table shows 220,000 or so clones, with roughly 83% occurring only once. Source material: PBMCs. The origin of the receptors is a woman aged 30 to 39 in good health and CMV-seropositive.

The J gene is TRBJ2-1, the V gene TRBV4-1, with 7 bases identical to TRBD1. Trimming took 0 bases from V and 7 from J; bases not matched to a gene: 6. This CDR3 has 15 residues. Germline loops: CDR1 MGHRA, CDR2 YSYEKL. For the CDR3, the DNA is TGCGCCAGCAGCCAAGATCAGACAGGGAAGAATGAGCAGTTCTTC. It specifies CASSQDQTGKNEQFF.

This clone was observed a single time. The chain recombines TRBV18 with TRBJ1-1; perhaps TRBD1 as D (5 bases). The CDR3 loop spans 15 amino acids. Germline V gene sequence: CDR1 KGHSH, CDR2 LQKENI. Trimming cost V 2 bases and J 3 bases, with 13 bases left between them. The chain's CDR3 is CASSPSGLGDTEAFF. Here the CDR3 DNA reads TGTGCCAGCTCACCATCGGGTTTGGGGGACACTGAAGCTTTCTTT. The complete variable domain, with remaining parts taken from reference TRBV18 and TRBJ1-1, reads NAGVMQNPRHLVRRRGQEARLRCSPMKGHSHVYWYRQLPEEGLKFMVYLQKENIIDESGMPKERFSAEFPKEGPSILRIQQVVRGDSAAYFCASSPSGLGDTEAFFGQGTRLTVV.

The rearrangement joins TRBV28 to TRBJ2-7; TRBD2 might be the D (6 bases). CDR3 length equals 12 residues. V shed 10 bases and J shed 0 bases, with 10 bases lying between them. The germline V gene has CDR1 MDHEN and CDR2 SYDVKM. Here the CDR3 reads CATAGSSYEQYF. The CDR3 nucleotides are TGTGCCACGGCGGGGAGCTCCTACGAGCAGTACTTC.

In this sample, this clone turned up once. This chain joins TRBV27 and TRBJ2-3; D ambiguous. The length of the CDR3 is 12 residues. Germline V gene lookup returns CDR1 MNHEY and CDR2 SMNVEV (reference sequence). V lost 0 bases and J 7 bases, leaving 5 bases between the germline ends. For the CDR3, the DNA is TGTGCCAGCAGTTTATCGAGAAATACGCAGTATTTT. Protein product: CASSLSRNTQYF.

As to this clone: This sample includes further DNA sequences coding for the same CDR3. CDR3 sequence reads: CASSLGVTYEQYF. The DNA for the CDR3 is TGTGCCAGCAGCTTAGGTGTCACCTACGAGCAGTACTTC. The chain links TRBV7-8 to TRBJ2-7; no clear D. The germline V and J ends were trimmed by 1 base and 2 bases, with 6 bases remaining between them. Germline CDR1 and CDR2: SGHVS and FQNEAQ. CDR3 size: 13 residues.

This clone appeared a single time. V is TRBV10-3 and J is TRBJ2-1, with TRBD2 matching 14 bases. Germline V lookup: CDR1 ENHRY, CDR2 SYGVKD. V lost 6 bases, J lost 7 bases, and 5 bases stayed unmatched. The CDR3 totals 15 residues. The CDR3 loop is CAIRATSGRGNEQFF. The CDR3 DNA sequence: TGTGCCATCAGGGCGACTAGCGGGAGGGGTAATGAGCAGTTCTTC.

This chain uses TRBV2 with TRBJ2-1; perhaps TRBD2 as D (7 bases). V was pared by 7 bases and J by 7 bases, with 14 bases between. The CDR3 length is 13 residues. In germline, CDR1 is SNHLY, CDR2 FYNNEI. The CDR3 here is CASTGGQSNEQFF. CDR3 DNA: TGTGCCAGCACCGGGGGGCAATCTAATGAGCAGTTCTTC.

The chain couples TRBV4-1 to TRBJ2-1; 8 bases align to TRBD2. The ends lost 1 base at V and 9 bases at J; junction bases unmatched: 5. The germline CDR1 and CDR2 sequences are MGHRA and YSYEKL. The CDR3 has 14 amino acids. The CDR3 here is CASSQVRLAPEQFF. Written as DNA, the CDR3 is TGCGCCAGCAGCCAAGTGCGACTAGCGCCTGAGCAGTTCTTC.

The rearrangement uses TRBV5-1 and TRBJ2-1; 10 bases are shared with TRBD2. The CDR3 contains 17 residues. In germline, CDR1 is SGHRS, CDR2 YFSETQ. V dropped 5 bases and J dropped 0; count of bases not matched to a gene: 8. The DNA for the CDR3 is TGCGCCAGCAGACAAGGACTAGCGGACACCTCCTACAATGAGCAGTTCTTC. Protein product: CASRQGLADTSYNEQFF.

The CDR3 protein is CASSRQGTGDEQYF. CDR3 nucleotides: TGCGCCAGCAGCCGGCAAGGGACAGGGGACGAGCAGTACTTC. The J gene is TRBJ2-7, the V gene TRBV4-3; 10 bases are a match to TRBD1. This CDR3 has 14 amino acids. CDR1 and CDR2 from the germline V gene are LGHNA and YSLEER. V gave up 4 bases and J gave up 5 bases; unmatched junction bases: 5.

This clone was found a few times. The J gene is TRBJ1-4, the V gene TRBV13; D is unclear. Per germline, CDR1 PRHDT and CDR2 FYEKMQ (reference sequence). V was clipped by 5 bases and J by 9 bases, with 10 bases between them. The CDR3 runs 12 residues. The CDR3 sequence: CASSLGPKKLFF. The CDR3 nucleotides are TGTGCCAGCAGCCTCGGTCCTAAAAAACTGTTTTTT.

The CDR3 nucleotides read TGTGCCTGGAGTGCGGACAGGGTGATTGAAGCTTTCTTT. It yields the protein CAWSADRVIEAFF. The J gene is TRBJ1-1, the V gene TRBV30; the match to TRBD1 covers 8 bases. Germline values: CDR1 GTSNPN, CDR2 SVGIG (reference sequence). This CDR3 spans 13 amino acids. The V gene end was trimmed by 1 base and the J gene end by 7 bases; junction bases not matched to a gene: 5.

The chain is built from TRBV5-1 and TRBJ2-7; 7 bases are a match to TRBD1. Germline V CDR1 and CDR2: SGHRS, YFSETQ. After removal of 1 base from V and 2 bases from J, the junction contained 3 bases not matched to a gene. The CDR3 is 14 amino acids. The CDR3 DNA follows: TGCGCCAGCAGCTTGCGGGACAGAGCCTACGAGCAGTACTTC. Protein product: CASSLRDRAYEQYF.

The CDR3 coding sequence is TGTGCCAGCAGCCCCGGGACTAGCGACCAAAACATTCAGTACTTC. This codes for CASSPGTSDQNIQYF. The chain joins TRBV7-8 to TRBJ2-4, with 10 bases identical to TRBD2. Germline trimming cut 5 bases from V and 5 bases from J; bases unmatched to any gene: 6. The CDR3 loop spans 15 amino acids. The germline V gene encodes CDR1 SGHVS and CDR2 FQNEAQ. The full variable domain, in which reference TRBV7-8 and TRBJ2-4 provide the parts outside the CDR3, is GAGVSQSPRYKVAKRGQDVALRCDPISGHVSLFWYQQALGQGPEFLTYFQNEAQLDKSGLPSDRFFAERPEGSVSTLKIQRTQQEDSAVYLCASSPGTSDQNIQYFGAGTRLSVL.

This chain links TRBV27 with TRBJ2-5; D remains unclear. The CDR3 is 13 amino acids. V was clipped by 4 bases and J by 2 bases, with 8 bases between them. Germline CDR1 and CDR2: MNHEY and SMNVEV (reference sequence). Here the CDR3 reads CASSWSRQETQYF. DNA of the CDR3: TGTGCCAGCAGTTGGAGCCGACAAGAGACCCAGTACTTC.

The DNA of the CDR3 is TGTGCCAGCAGTGACTCAAGCGGGAGCTTGAATGAGCAGTTCTTC. It encodes CASSDSSGSLNEQFF. The chain has TRBV6-4 and TRBJ2-1, with 8 bases aligning to TRBD2. V gave up 0 bases and J gave up 7 bases; unmatched junction bases: 5. The CDR3 spans 15 residues. Germline CDR1 reads MRHNA; CDR2 reads SNTAGT.

The chain uses TRBV30 and TRBJ1-5; D ambiguous. The CDR3 totals 14 residues. The V and J ends lost 1 base and 6 bases respectively, with 13 bases between them. The V gene's germline CDR1 is GTSNPN and CDR2 SVGIG (reference sequence). In DNA, the CDR3 is TGTGCCTGGAGTGGATCCTTTCGTATTCAGCCCCAGCATTTT. Its protein is CAWSGSFRIQPQHF.

The chain recombines TRBV27 with TRBJ2-7; 9 positions match TRBD1. This CDR3 region has 16 residues. Trimming removed 1 base from V and 6 bases from J; junction bases left unmatched: 10. The germline gives CDR1 MNHEY, CDR2 SMNVEV (reference sequence). CDR3 DNA sequence: TGTGCCAGCAGTTTATATGAGGGACAGGGTGTGTGCGAGCAGTACTTC. It translates to CASSLYEGQGVCEQYF.

V usage is TRBV6-5 and J usage is TRBJ1-4; D might be TRBD1 (6 bases). Looked up from germline, CDR1 is MNHEY and CDR2 is SVGAGI. CDR3 length: 14 amino acids. V lost 6 bases to trimming and J lost 2 bases, with 10 bases between them. The CDR3 is CASRRGGTNEKLFF. The CDR3 DNA is TGTGCCAGCAGAAGAGGGGGGACTAATGAAAAACTGTTTTTT.

The rearrangement links TRBV5-4 to TRBJ2-3; a weak D match, TRBD1 (7 bases). Trimming removed 4 bases at V and 5 bases at J, with 14 bases between. Germline-derived CDR1 and CDR2 are SGHNT and YYREEE (reference sequence). The CDR3 totals 14 residues. The CDR3, as DNA: TGTGCCAGCAGCGCCGGAGGGGGCTTAGATACGCAGTATTTT. Its translation is CASSAGGGLDTQYF.

The chain couples TRBV29-1 to TRBJ2-1; 8 nucleotides agree with TRBD2. The CDR3 length is 11 residues. V trimming: 4 bases; J trimming: 12 bases; junction bases outside the gene matches: 5. Germline V gene sequence: CDR1 SQVTM, CDR2 ANQGSEA. Written as DNA, the CDR3 is TGCAGCGTTGCGCCCGGGACTAGGCAGTTCTTC. Its translation is CSVAPGTRQFF.

With respect to this clone: The sample contains more than one DNA sequence encoding this CDR3. The genes are TRBV27 and TRBJ1-1; maybe TRBD1 (5 bases). Germline V lookup: CDR1 MNHEY, CDR2 SMNVEV (reference sequence). The V end was cut by 2 bases, the J end by 1 base, with 5 bases between. This CDR3 comprises 13 residues. This chain's CDR3 is CASSLDRNTEAFF. The CDR3 nucleotides are TGTGCCAGCAGTTTAGACAGGAACACTGAAGCTTTCTTT.

The J gene is TRBJ1-2, the V gene TRBV4-3; possibly TRBD1 for D (5 bases). Between the trimmed V and J ends, which lost 1 base and 4 bases, there was a span of 13 bases. The length of the CDR3 is 15 residues. CDR1 and CDR2 (germline): LGHNA, YSLEER. CDR3 amino acids: CASSQGDSIFYGYTF. CDR3 DNA sequence: TGCGCCAGCAGCCAAGGAGACAGCATCTTCTATGGCTACACCTTC.

This clone was seen just once. V usage is TRBV6-4 and J usage is TRBJ2-7; tentatively, D is TRBD2 (6 bases). CDR1 MRHNA and CDR2 SNTAGT come from the germline V gene. V lost 2 bases and J 4 bases, leaving 18 bases between the germline ends. The CDR3 is 16 residues long. Here the CDR3 DNA reads TGTGCCAGCAGTGACATTTCTTCCGGGAGCGAATACGAGCAGTACTTC. This encodes CASSDISSGSEYEQYF.

This clone appeared once. The V and J genes are TRBV4-3 and TRBJ1-4, with TRBD1 matching 9 bases. The CDR3 runs 17 residues. V gave up 0 bases and J gave up 9 bases; unmatched junction bases: 11. Germline V lookup: CDR1 LGHNA, CDR2 YSLEER. The CDR3 DNA sequence: TGCGCCAGCAGCCAAGAAAGTTCCGGGACAGGGCTGCAAAAACTGTTTTTT. Translated: CASSQESSGTGLQKLFF.

The J gene is TRBJ2-3, the V gene TRBV27; possibly TRBD2 for D (5 bases). V lost 5 bases to trimming and J lost 9 bases, with 12 bases between them. This CDR3 has 12 amino acids. Germline V gene lookup returns CDR1 MNHEY and CDR2 SMNVEV (reference sequence). Written as DNA, the CDR3 is TGTGCCAGCAGTATGGACTCACGGACGCAGTATTTT. Translation gives CASSMDSRTQYF.

This chain joins TRBV7-9 and TRBJ2-1; perhaps D is TRBD1 or TRBD2 (5 bases each). CDR3 length equals 13 residues. Trimming left V 5 bases short and J 7 bases short, with 12 bases between. CDR1 and CDR2 from the germline V gene are SEHNR and FQNEAQ (reference sequence). This CDR3 reads CASSRGWGNEQFF. In DNA form, the CDR3 reads TGTGCCAGCAGCCGTGGTTGGGGGAATGAGCAGTTCTTC.